The clone carrying this T cell receptor beta chain showed up just a few times. The data stem from a study of cytomegalovirus exposure and HLA in healthy donors. Across the whole study: Approximately 180 million T cells yielded approximately 100 million unique TCR beta sequences, as an earlier analysis found.

V was clipped by 4 bases and J by 5 bases; unmatched bases: 9. The germline V gene has CDR1 MGHRA and CDR2 YSYEKL. The CDR3 totals 16 residues. Samples came from healthy bone marrow donors. PCR was performed using 60 Vbeta and 13 Jbeta primers. Assay used: immunoSEQ multiplex PCR; TCRdb lists only in-frame clones, some missing. The sample records 130,000 to 150,000 clones, roughly 80% being singletons. This TCR was sampled from a boy younger than 10 in good health and CMV-seronegative. V gene TRBV4-1 combines with J gene TRBJ2-2; TRBD2 matches at 8 bases. Sequencing was carried out using PBMCs. Written as DNA, the CDR3 is TGCGCCAGCAGCCCCGGGGCGGGGGGCGGGACCGGGGAGCTGTTTTTT. It translates to CASSPGAGGGTGELFF.